This T cell receptor beta chain was identified during a study of post-analysis software for immune sequencing data. About the research overall: The patients showed relapsing-remitting, secondary progressive and progressive-relapsing multiple sclerosis courses.

General observations from the study: Patients had higher frequencies than controls of about 5 TRBV segments, including TRBV5-6, TRBV5-1 and TRBV20-1. F measure grouped same-batch samples tightly together. A significant reduction in normalized Chao1 diversity was observed in multiple sclerosis patients versus controls.

With V trimmed by 3 bases and J by 3 bases, 4 bases remained unmatched. Germline V gene sequence: CDR1 DFQATT, CDR2 SNEGSKA (reference sequence). The CDR3 covers 14 residues. The library was made from cDNA and included unique molecular identifiers. With about 0.95 to 11 million T cells as the source, 400,000 to 550,000 cDNA molecules resulted. TCRdb re-derived calls from the PCR reads in MiXCR, one entry per CDR3 protein. The sample holds about 820,000 distinct CDR3 sequences; about 53% are singletons and the top ten take about 4.8%. A few counts support this clonotype. Its target is not known. The sample comprised blood. The TCR comes from a girl aged 5-17 years with multiple sclerosis. This chain joins TRBV20-1 and TRBJ2-3; TRBD2 agrees at 9 bases. The CDR3 sequence is CSARASGITDTQYF. Here the CDR3 DNA reads TGCAGTGCTAGGGCTAGCGGGATAACAGATACGCAGTATTTT.